What follows describes a single TCR beta chain. The antigen is undetermined. This sample is part of a study of cytomegalovirus exposure and HLA in healthy donors. Background on the study: Across 300 to 400 genotyped donors, 81% landed in the Caucasian-associated ancestry cluster.

The study's findings and limits: Researchers counted some 150 TCR beta chains as cytomegalovirus-associated. V- and J-gene trimming of TCR beta was linked (in a later analysis) to a missense DCLRE1C variant.

The CDR3 loop spans 15 amino acids. Germline CDR1 and CDR2: MNHEY and SVGAGI. The V gene end was trimmed by 1 base and the J gene end by 5 bases; junction bases not matched to a gene: 8. Both 60 Vbeta primers and 13 Jbeta primers went into the PCR. The table came from immunoSEQ multiplex PCR; TCRdb's copy has only in-frame clones and leaves some out. The sample holds about 160,000 clones, about four fifths seen once. The sequenced material came from PBMCs. The rearrangement joins TRBV6-5 to TRBJ2-7; 7 bases are a match to TRBD2. This clonotype was sampled from a man aged 45-65 years in good health and CMV-seropositive. DNA for the CDR3: TGTGCCAGCAGTTACTTGGGGACCGGGAGGAACGAGCAGTACTTC. It is translated as CASSYLGTGRNEQYF.